This T cell receptor (beta chain) derives from a study of T cells in Graves' hyperthyroidism and ophthalmopathy. General study findings and limits: Blood held most thyroid clonotypes expanded above 0.001 frequency.

Isolation of PBMCs was performed on 8.5 to 10 ml fresh peripheral blood. The source material, RNA transcripts, was used to amplify TCR beta CDR3 regions. Carried out on the TCR CDR3, a first-round RT-PCR used the HTBI primer set. TCRdb ran MiXCR on the multiplex PCR reads and lists one entry per CDR3 protein. The repertoire holds over 500,000 distinct CDR3 sequences, with 16% as singletons. With respect to this clonotype: The antigen remains undetermined.

Trimming removed 5 bases at V and 11 bases at J, with 19 bases between. CDR3 size: 14 residues. Germline V gene sequence: CDR1 MDHEN, CDR2 SYDVKM. The sequencing sample was made of blood. This TCR was recovered from a woman in her 30s with Graves' ophthalmopathy. This chain uses TRBV28 with TRBJ1-5; D is unresolved. CDR3 sequence: CASSLISDLWAQHF. The CDR3 DNA sequence: TGTGCCAGCAGTCTCATTTCTGACCTATGGGCCCAGCATTTT.